The clone carrying this TCR beta chain was recorded at least ten times. Its target is not known. The data originate from a study of blood T cells in healthy people across ages. Per germline, CDR1 SQVTM and CDR2 ANQGSEA. The V and J ends lost 5 bases and 6 bases respectively, with 9 bases between them. This CDR3 has 11 residues. Using a J-beta primer mix together with a sample-barcoded 5' primer, a second PCR was run for about 6 to 12 cycles. TCRdb reprocessed the 5' RACE reads via MiXCR and lists one record per CDR3 protein. The table has 1.5 million to 2 million distinct CDR3 sequences, 40% to 55% seen once. General observations from the study: Older age coincided with a roughly linear decline in TCR beta diversity per million T cells.

Donors gave about 10 milliliters of peripheral blood apiece. Specimen: blood. The sequence came from a woman between 40 and 55 years old in good health. The genes are TRBV29-1 and TRBJ2-3; D remains unclear. The CDR3, as DNA: TGCAGCGTTAATCGTGCGGATACGCAGTATTTT. Amino acid sequence: CSVNRADTQYF.